Each of the 16 T cell receptor beta chains below was sequenced from the same sample in a study of patients and donors after allogeneic stem cell transplantation (dated by TCRdb to the early 2020s). Libraries were built with RT-PCR. The sequencer listed for this sample is NextSeq 550. TCRdb took the public reads, trimmed them with fastp at Q25, ran MiXCR for clone calling and kept in-frame beta chains. Each CDR3 protein gets just one entry, which takes the most common genes and DNA from the rows behind it. In all, the sample holds 9,000 to 15,000 distinct CDR3 sequences, and approximately 26% of those were seen once. Clones ranked in the top ten supply about 51% of the sample. The sequenced sample consisted of blood, either unsorted or a sorted T cell fraction (not recorded which). The receptors stem from a human donor who was either an allogeneic HSCT recipient or a stem cell or donor lymphocyte infusion donor (not recorded which). It is not recorded whose cells these are; they may come from a transplant donor.

This clonotype came up many times. The genes are TRBV20-1 and TRBJ1-2, with TRBD1 identical over 7 bases. V lost 4 bases and J lost 5; bases outside the gene matches: 7. Per germline, CDR1 DFQATT and CDR2 SNEGSKA (reference sequence). The CDR3 length is 13 residues. The DNA for the CDR3 is TGCAGTGCTACAGGGACAGCGGAATATGGCTACACCTTC. This encodes CSATGTAEYGYTF.

The rearrangement joins TRBV5-1 to TRBJ2-7; D gene uncertain. V was clipped by 2 bases and J by 2 bases, with 8 bases between them. This CDR3 contains 13 residues. In germline, CDR1 is SGHRS, CDR2 YFSETQ. The CDR3 region is CASSLSPPYEQYF. The CDR3 DNA reads TGCGCCAGCAGCTTATCCCCTCCCTACGAGCAGTACTTC.

The chain joins TRBV6-9 to TRBJ1-1; possibly TRBD1 for D (5 bases). The CDR3 runs 14 residues. The germline V and J ends were trimmed by 2 bases and 7 bases, with 14 bases remaining between them. Germline assignment: CDR1 MNHGY and CDR2 SVAAGI. The CDR3 sequence is CASSYPRGDGEAFF. Written as DNA, the CDR3 is TGTGCCAGCAGTTATCCCCGGGGGGATGGTGAAGCTTTCTTT.

V and J are TRBV29-1 and TRBJ2-3, with 14 bases fitting TRBD2. This CDR3 spans 18 amino acids. J was trimmed by 2 bases and V by 6 bases; bases with no gene match: 13. The germline CDR1 and CDR2 sequences are SQVTM and ANQGSEA. CDR3 DNA: TGCAGCGTCAAAAGTCCCGGACTAGCGGGAGGTTCCACAGATACGCAGTATTTT. Encoded protein: CSVKSPGLAGGSTDTQYF.

This clonotype was counted a few times. V gene TRBV19 combines with J gene TRBJ1-1; 8 bases align to TRBD1. The CDR3 extends over 15 amino acids. In germline, CDR1 is LNHDA, CDR2 SQIVND (reference sequence). After removal of 5 bases from V and 3 bases from J, the junction contained 8 bases not matched to a gene. This CDR3 reads CASSLRTGRDTEAFF. The CDR3 nucleotides are TGTGCCAGTAGTCTCCGGACAGGGAGGGACACTGAAGCTTTCTTT.

In its sample, this clonotype was seen a few times. V is TRBV27 and J is TRBJ2-7; 7 bases align to TRBD1. V dropped 2 bases and J dropped 3; count of bases not matched to a gene: 10. Germline V gene lookup returns CDR1 MNHEY and CDR2 SMNVEV (reference sequence). This CDR3 has 16 residues. The CDR3 here is CASSLISTGDYYEQYF. CDR3 bases: TGTGCCAGCAGTTTAATATCTACAGGGGATTACTACGAGCAGTACTTC.

This clonotype was recorded a few times. The chain recombines TRBV29-1 with TRBJ1-2; TRBD1 is a possible D gene (6 bases). Trimming took 7 bases from V and 3 from J, leaving 18 bases between them. The CDR3 contains 14 residues. Germline V gene data show CDR1 as SQVTM and CDR2 as ANQGSEA. Here the CDR3 reads CSGSDRRGDYGYTF. The DNA of the CDR3 is TGCAGCGGCTCGGACAGAAGAGGTGACTATGGCTACACCTTC. The whole variable domain, filled in from reference TRBV29-1 and TRBJ1-2, reads SAVISQKPSRDICQRGTSLTIQCQVDSQVTMMFWYRQQPGQSLTLIATANQGSEATYESGFVIDKFPISRPNLTFSTLTVSNMSPEDSSIYLCSGSDRRGDYGYTFGSGTRLTVV.

This chain joins TRBV3-1 and TRBJ2-7, with D tentatively TRBD1 or TRBD2 (5 bases each). Trimming removed 4 bases from V and 2 bases from J, with 12 bases in between. The V gene's germline CDR1 is LGHDT and CDR2 YNNKEL (reference sequence). The CDR3 has 14 amino acids. Here the CDR3 reads CASSPGTPPYEQYF. In DNA form, the CDR3 reads TGTGCCAGCAGCCCTGGGACGCCCCCCTACGAGCAGTACTTC.

Ten or more counts support this clonotype. The V gene is TRBV5-5, the J gene TRBJ1-5, with 10 bases matching TRBD1. Germline CDR1 SGHKS, CDR2 YYEKEE (reference sequence). This CDR3 is 15 amino acids long. The trim removed 3 bases at V and 2 bases at J, leaving 2 bases unmatched. The CDR3 region is CASSSGTGGNQPQHF. DNA for the CDR3: TGTGCCAGCAGCTCCGGGACAGGGGGCAATCAGCCCCAGCATTTT.

This clonotype was recorded many times. This chain uses TRBV6-6 with TRBJ1-1; D is unclear. The CDR3 is made up of 13 amino acids. Trimming shortened V by 5 bases and J by 1 base, and 8 bases separated the two germline ends. The germline CDR1 and CDR2 sequences are MNHNY and SVGAGI (reference sequence). The CDR3, as DNA: TGTGCCAGCAGTAATCGGGCGAACACTGAAGCTTTCTTT. Translating it yields CASSNRANTEAFF.

This clonotype was observed a handful of times. V usage is TRBV28 and J usage is TRBJ1-5; the D gene is possibly TRBD1 (5 bases). CDR1 MDHEN and CDR2 SYDVKM come from the germline V gene. V was trimmed by 5 bases and J by 0 bases, leaving 11 bases between them. This CDR3 region has 15 residues. CDR3 sequence: CASSRDSLSNQPQHF. Written as DNA, the CDR3 is TGTGCCAGCAGTCGCGACAGTCTTAGCAATCAGCCCCAGCATTTT.

This chain links TRBV7-2 with TRBJ2-5; 9 bases agree with TRBD2. CDR3 length: 13 amino acids. Trimming at V came to 5 bases and at J to 9 bases, leaving 7 bases not matched to a gene. The germline V gene encodes CDR1 SGHTA and CDR2 FQGNSA. CDR3 region: CASSPGLARPQYF. The CDR3 DNA reads as TGTGCCAGCAGCCCGGGACTAGCCCGGCCCCAGTACTTC.

This clonotype was counted only a few times. Here the CDR3 reads CASSRSENTEAFF. The CDR3 DNA sequence: TGTGCCAGCAGTCGGTCCGAGAACACTGAAGCTTTCTTT. V usage is TRBV25-1 and J usage is TRBJ1-1; D ambiguous. Germline V gives CDR1 MGHDK, CDR2 SYGVNS. This CDR3 contains 13 residues. V was pared by 5 bases and J by 1 base, with 8 bases between.

This sequence joins TRBV18 and TRBJ2-5; the match to TRBD2 covers 7 bases. Trimming took 3 bases from V and 5 from J; bases not matched to a gene: 3. The CDR3 is 13 residues long. From germline, CDR1 is KGHSH and CDR2 LQKENI. This CDR3 reads CASSPLGRETQYF. In DNA, the CDR3 is TGTGCCAGCTCACCCCTCGGGAGGGAGACCCAGTACTTC. The whole variable domain, remainder taken from reference TRBV18 and TRBJ2-5, is NAGVMQNPRHLVRRRGQEARLRCSPMKGHSHVYWYRQLPEEGLKFMVYLQKENIIDESGMPKERFSAEFPKEGPSILRIQQVVRGDSAAYFCASSPLGRETQYFGPGTRLLVL.

This clonotype was observed many times. The gene calls are TRBV7-9 and TRBJ1-2; 10 bases match TRBD1. This CDR3 contains 15 residues. Germline V lookup: CDR1 SEHNR, CDR2 FQNEAQ (reference sequence). Unmatched junction bases numbered 7, after V lost 4 bases and J lost 5 bases. The CDR3 sequence: CASSSPGTGEYGYTF. The CDR3 nucleotides read TGTGCCAGCAGCTCCCCCGGGACAGGGGAGTATGGCTACACCTTC.

By its share, this clonotype is medium-sized. The rearrangement uses TRBV7-9 and TRBJ1-1; D perhaps matches TRBD1 (5 bases). Trimming took 0 bases from V and 8 from J, leaving 7 bases between them. From germline, CDR1 is SEHNR and CDR2 FQNEAQ (reference sequence). The CDR3 has 12 amino acids. The CDR3 is CASSLAAGEAFF. The CDR3 region has the DNA TGTGCCAGCAGCTTAGCGGCAGGGGAAGCTTTCTTT.